The present TCR beta chain was sequenced within a study of T-cell memory formation after mild COVID-19. TCRdb reprocessed the 5' RACE reads via MiXCR and lists one record per CDR3 protein. The sample yields more than 450,000 distinct CDR3 sequences, 15% to 20% seen once. This clonotype was detected many times. CDR1 is KGHDR and CDR2 is SFDVKD in the germline V gene. V lost 5 bases to trimming and J lost 4 bases; unmatched junction nucleotides: 11. The CDR3 extends over 17 amino acids. This chain links TRBV24-1 with TRBJ2-3; 10 nucleotides agree with TRBD1. Sequencing was done on a sample of PBMCs or a T cell subset sorted from them (not recorded which). This clonotype originated in an adult woman who had mild COVID-19 (a few samples of this study predate the infection). Cell type and time point are not known. The CDR3 nucleotides read TGTGCCACCAGTGGAAGGAGGGGGACAGGGGTCGCAGATACGCAGTATTTT. Its protein is CATSGRRGTGVADTQYF.